The clone carrying this T cell receptor (beta chain) was observed at least ten times. Antigen unknown. The data are from a study of shared clonotypes between healthy human individuals. Unmatched junction bases numbered 7, after V lost 4 bases and J lost 5 bases. Germline CDR1 and CDR2: MDHEN and SYDVKM. This CDR3 spans 15 amino acids. Generated by immunoSEQ multiplex PCR, the TCRdb table keeps only in-frame clones and is missing some. This repertoire shows about 480,000 clones, about four fifths found once; its top ten account for 10% to 15%. Notes on the study in general: Represented diversity, genetic and exposure-history alike, was limited by few donors. Expectations were that clonotype sharing among donors would be affected by sequencing depth.

The sequenced sample consisted of PBMCs. The sequence came from a middle-aged woman in good health. Some clones in this sample may be carry-over from other donors' samples. V usage is TRBV28 and J usage is TRBJ1-3, with 8 bases lining up with TRBD1. The CDR3 nucleotides read TGTGCCAGCAGTTCTCATGGGACAGGAAGAAACACCATATATTTT. It encodes CASSSHGTGRNTIYF. Filled out from reference TRBV28 and TRBJ1-3, the complete variable domain reads DVKVTQSSRYLVKRTGEKVFLECVQDMDHENMFWYRQDPGLGLRLIYFSYDVKMKEKGDIPEGYSVSREKKERFSLILESASTNQTSMYLCASSSHGTGRNTIYFGEGSWLTVV.